This T cell receptor (beta chain) originates from a study of shared clonotypes between healthy human individuals. The CDR3 is 11 amino acids. V was trimmed by 3 bases and J by 8 bases, leaving 8 bases between them. In germline, CDR1 is GTSNPN, CDR2 SVGIG (reference sequence). The data were produced by immunoSEQ multiplex PCR, yet TCRdb's version contains in-frame clones alone and is incomplete. The repertoire includes about 480,000 clones, 60% to 80% of them detected once, and 12% sits in the top ten. The chain couples TRBV30 to TRBJ2-1; D is uncertain. The sequence came from a woman aged 40 to 50 in good health. Some clones in this sample may be carry-over from other donors' samples. The source material was PBMCs. The chain's CDR3 is CAWRGLDEQFF. The CDR3 DNA follows: TGTGCCTGGAGAGGTCTGGATGAGCAGTTCTTC.